This T cell receptor (beta chain) was documented in a study of blood T cell repertoires in COVID-19. As for the study in general: The samples span acute and convalescent COVID-19 from the United States, Italy and Spain. T cells, B-cell-depleted T cells, or PBMCs provided the cDNA or gDNA that served as material.

Sequencing used immunoSEQ multiplex PCR; TCRdb keeps in-frame clones, though not all of them. Among some 150,000 clones listed, 88% were seen once. The germline V gene has CDR1 ENHRY and CDR2 SYGVKD. The CDR3 is 11 residues long. Trimming cost V 0 bases and J 7 bases, with 4 bases left between them. Sequencing used peripheral blood. J is TRBJ2-7 and V is TRBV10-3; D gene unclear. This TCR came from a woman in her 70s with acute or convalescent COVID-19. CDR3 loop: CAISESREQYF. For the CDR3, the DNA is TGTGCCATCAGTGAGTCGAGGGAGCAGTACTTC.